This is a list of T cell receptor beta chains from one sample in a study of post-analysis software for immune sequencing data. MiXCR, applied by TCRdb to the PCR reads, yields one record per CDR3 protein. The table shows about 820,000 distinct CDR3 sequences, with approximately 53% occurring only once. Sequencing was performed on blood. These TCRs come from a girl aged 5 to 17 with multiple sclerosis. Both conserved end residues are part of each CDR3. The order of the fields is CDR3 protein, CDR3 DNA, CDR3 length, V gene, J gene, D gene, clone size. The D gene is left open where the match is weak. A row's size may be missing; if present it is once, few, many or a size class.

CDR3 protein: CASSKLGVNEQFF; CDR3 DNA: TGCGCCAGCAGCAAGCTGGGTGTCAATGAGCAGTTCTTC; CDR3 length: 13; V gene: TRBV4-1; J gene: TRBJ2-1; D gene: .; clone size: .
CDR3 protein: CSLIGGTDTQYF; CDR3 DNA: TGCAGCCTTATCGGGGGCACAGATACGCAGTATTTT; CDR3 length: 12; V gene: TRBV29-1; J gene: TRBJ2-3; D gene: .; clone size: .
CDR3 protein: CASSDQGAAYEQYF; CDR3 DNA: TGTGCCAGCAGTGACCAGGGGGCAGCCTACGAGCAGTACTTC; CDR3 length: 14; V gene: TRBV2; J gene: TRBJ2-7; D gene: TRBD1; clone size: few
CDR3 protein: CASSYSIASGDTDTQYF; CDR3 DNA: TGTGCCAGCAGTTACTCTATCGCTAGCGGAGACACAGATACGCAGTATTTT; CDR3 length: 17; V gene: TRBV6-2/TRBV6-3; J gene: TRBJ2-3; D gene: TRBD2; clone size: .
CDR3 protein: CASSLTSGGRSEQFF; CDR3 DNA: TGTGCCAGCAGCCTCACTAGCGGCGGAAGGAGTGAGCAGTTCTTC; CDR3 length: 15; V gene: TRBV12-3/TRBV12-4; J gene: TRBJ2-1; D gene: TRBD2; clone size: .
CDR3 protein: CSAGGDSEPYEQYF; CDR3 DNA: TGCAGCGCGGGGGGGGACAGCGAACCCTACGAGCAGTACTTC; CDR3 length: 14; V gene: TRBV29-1; J gene: TRBJ2-7; D gene: .; clone size: .
CDR3 protein: CASSYSAGAHQPQHF; CDR3 DNA: TGTGCCAGCAGTTACTCCGCAGGGGCTCATCAGCCCCAGCATTTT; CDR3 length: 15; V gene: TRBV6-6; J gene: TRBJ1-5; D gene: .; clone size: .
CDR3 protein: CSTQLGGYGYTF; CDR3 DNA: TGCAGCACCCAGCTGGGTGGCTATGGCTACACCTTC; CDR3 length: 12; V gene: TRBV29-1; J gene: TRBJ1-2; D gene: .; clone size: .
CDR3 protein: CSAPLFGTGGLSYNEQFF; CDR3 DNA: TGCAGTGCCCCACTCTTCGGGACAGGGGGTTTATCCTACAATGAGCAGTTCTTC; CDR3 length: 18; V gene: TRBV20-1; J gene: TRBJ2-1; D gene: TRBD1; clone size: .
CDR3 protein: CASSYRTGTYGYTF; CDR3 DNA: TGCGCCAGCAGCTACAGGACAGGGACCTATGGCTACACCTTC; CDR3 length: 14; V gene: TRBV5-1; J gene: TRBJ1-2; D gene: TRBD1; clone size: .
CDR3 protein: CASSRTTGLLVELFF; CDR3 DNA: TGTGCCAGCAGCCGGACGACGGGACTGCTTGTCGAACTGTTTTTT; CDR3 length: 15; V gene: TRBV3-1; J gene: TRBJ1-4; D gene: .; clone size: .
CDR3 protein: CASSLGGEFYEQYF; CDR3 DNA: TGTGCCAGCAGCTTGGGAGGCGAGTTTTACGAGCAGTACTTC; CDR3 length: 14; V gene: TRBV5-6; J gene: TRBJ2-7; D gene: .; clone size: .
CDR3 protein: CASSLESPPGLGRVNTEAFF; CDR3 DNA: TGCGCCAGCAGCTTGGAATCCCCTCCGGGACTGGGGCGCGTGAACACTGAAGCTTTCTTT; CDR3 length: 20; V gene: TRBV5-1; J gene: TRBJ1-1; D gene: .; clone size: .
CDR3 protein: CASSQGDGLYGYTF; CDR3 DNA: TGCGCCAGCAGCCAAGGAGACGGCCTCTATGGCTACACCTTC; CDR3 length: 14; V gene: TRBV4-1; J gene: TRBJ1-2; D gene: .; clone size: few
CDR3 protein: CASSPNSAWVDTQYF; CDR3 DNA: TGTGCCAGCAGCCCCAACAGCGCCTGGGTAGATACGCAGTATTTT; CDR3 length: 15; V gene: TRBV12-3/TRBV12-4; J gene: TRBJ2-3; D gene: .; clone size: .
CDR3 protein: CVSSLRQGQETQYF; CDR3 DNA: TGTGTCAGCAGCCTACGACAGGGGCAAGAGACCCAGTACTTC; CDR3 length: 14; V gene: TRBV3-1; J gene: TRBJ2-5; D gene: TRBD1; clone size: few
CDR3 protein: CSARPLGGQNYGYTF; CDR3 DNA: TGCAGTGCTAGACCACTGGGTGGGCAGAACTATGGCTACACCTTC; CDR3 length: 15; V gene: TRBV20-1; J gene: TRBJ1-2; D gene: .; clone size: .
CDR3 protein: CASTNPVGGVETQYF; CDR3 DNA: TGCGCCAGCACCAATCCGGTCGGGGGAGTAGAGACCCAGTACTTC; CDR3 length: 15; V gene: TRBV5-1; J gene: TRBJ2-5; D gene: .; clone size: few
CDR3 protein: CSVGISPGQGFENTEAFF; CDR3 DNA: TGCAGCGTTGGGATCTCACCGGGACAGGGTTTTGAGAACACTGAAGCTTTCTTT; CDR3 length: 18; V gene: TRBV29-1; J gene: TRBJ1-1; D gene: TRBD1; clone size: .
CDR3 protein: CASSQELLAGRAFDEQYF; CDR3 DNA: TGCGCCAGCAGCCAAGAACTACTAGCGGGAAGGGCATTCGACGAGCAGTACTTC; CDR3 length: 18; V gene: TRBV4-1; J gene: TRBJ2-7; D gene: TRBD2; clone size: .
CDR3 protein: CSASKASYEQYF; CDR3 DNA: TGCAGTGCTAGCAAGGCAAGCTACGAGCAGTACTTC; CDR3 length: 12; V gene: TRBV20-1; J gene: TRBJ2-7; D gene: .; clone size: .
CDR3 protein: CASSVARDSGEQYF; CDR3 DNA: TGTGCCAGCAGTGTGGCTAGGGATTCGGGGGAGCAGTACTTC; CDR3 length: 14; V gene: TRBV6-6; J gene: TRBJ2-4; D gene: .; clone size: few
CDR3 protein: CSVEDSGTSYNEQFF; CDR3 DNA: TGCAGCGTTGAAGATTCCGGGACTAGCTACAATGAGCAGTTCTTC; CDR3 length: 15; V gene: TRBV29-1; J gene: TRBJ2-1; D gene: TRBD2; clone size: .
CDR3 protein: CASSSPGLSSYEQYF; CDR3 DNA: TGTGCCAGCAGCTCGCCGGGACTATCTTCCTACGAGCAGTACTTC; CDR3 length: 15; V gene: TRBV7-2; J gene: TRBJ2-7; D gene: TRBD2; clone size: .
CDR3 protein: CATSPSGFYYEQYF; CDR3 DNA: TGTGCCACCAGCCCCAGTGGTTTCTACTACGAGCAGTACTTC; CDR3 length: 14; V gene: TRBV15; J gene: TRBJ2-7; D gene: .; clone size: few
CDR3 protein: CASSLRTSGGEQYF; CDR3 DNA: TGCGCCAGCAGCTTGAGGACTAGCGGGGGGGAGCAGTACTTC; CDR3 length: 14; V gene: TRBV5-1; J gene: TRBJ2-5; D gene: TRBD2; clone size: few
CDR3 protein: CASSSGTTPYNEQFF; CDR3 DNA: TGCGCCAGCAGCTCCGGGACTACGCCTTACAATGAGCAGTTCTTC; CDR3 length: 15; V gene: TRBV5-1; J gene: TRBJ2-1; D gene: TRBD2; clone size: .
CDR3 protein: CASSLEGWERGASTDTQYF; CDR3 DNA: TGTGCCAGCAGCCTTGAAGGTTGGGAGCGGGGGGCTAGCACAGATACGCAGTATTTT; CDR3 length: 19; V gene: TRBV5-6; J gene: TRBJ2-3; D gene: TRBD2; clone size: .
CDR3 protein: CASSLGDRLNTYEQYF; CDR3 DNA: TGCGCCAGCAGCTTGGGGGACAGACTTAATACCTACGAGCAGTACTTC; CDR3 length: 16; V gene: TRBV5-1; J gene: TRBJ2-7; D gene: TRBD1; clone size: .
CDR3 protein: CSVVRRTGAYGYTF; CDR3 DNA: TGCAGCGTTGTCAGAAGGACAGGGGCATATGGCTACACCTTC; CDR3 length: 14; V gene: TRBV29-1; J gene: TRBJ1-2; D gene: TRBD1; clone size: few
CDR3 protein: CASSADAADTQYF; CDR3 DNA: TGTGCCAGCAGTGCGGACGCCGCAGATACGCAGTATTTT; CDR3 length: 13; V gene: TRBV12-3/TRBV12-4; J gene: TRBJ2-3; D gene: .; clone size: few
CDR3 protein: CASSGDAPQHF; CDR3 DNA: TGTGCCAGCAGTGGCGACGCGCCCCAGCATTTT; CDR3 length: 11; V gene: TRBV12-3/TRBV12-4; J gene: TRBJ1-5; D gene: .; clone size: .
CDR3 protein: CAATGNYGYTF; CDR3 DNA: TGTGCCGCGACAGGGAACTATGGCTACACCTTC; CDR3 length: 11; V gene: TRBV19; J gene: TRBJ1-2; D gene: TRBD1; clone size: .
CDR3 protein: CSATTPIAAYNEQFF; CDR3 DNA: TGCAGTGCAACAACCCCTATAGCGGCTTACAATGAGCAGTTCTTC; CDR3 length: 15; V gene: TRBV20-1; J gene: TRBJ2-1; D gene: .; clone size: .
CDR3 protein: CASSYMGSGGTDTQYF; CDR3 DNA: TGTGCCAGCAGTTACATGGGAAGCGGGGGCACAGATACGCAGTATTTT; CDR3 length: 16; V gene: TRBV6-6; J gene: TRBJ2-3; D gene: TRBD2; clone size: .
CDR3 protein: CSARDRRVLAGGSEQYF; CDR3 DNA: TGCAGTGCTAGAGATAGGAGGGTGCTAGCGGGAGGTTCGGAACAGTACTTC; CDR3 length: 17; V gene: TRBV20-1; J gene: TRBJ2-5; D gene: TRBD2; clone size: .
CDR3 protein: CASSIGQSNQPQHF; CDR3 DNA: TGTGCCAGCAGCATCGGACAGAGCAATCAGCCCCAGCATTTT; CDR3 length: 14; V gene: TRBV6-5; J gene: TRBJ1-5; D gene: .; clone size: .
CDR3 protein: CASSAQFNYGYTF; CDR3 DNA: TGTGCCAGCAGTGCTCAGTTTAACTATGGCTACACCTTC; CDR3 length: 13; V gene: TRBV6-2/TRBV6-3; J gene: TRBJ1-2; D gene: .; clone size: few
CDR3 protein: CASSLGGGRADTQYF; CDR3 DNA: TGTGCCAGCAGCTTAGGTGGGGGGCGCGCAGATACGCAGTATTTC; CDR3 length: 15; V gene: TRBV7-8; J gene: TRBJ2-3; D gene: .; clone size: .
CDR3 protein: CASSQERGAALTDTQYF; CDR3 DNA: TGTGCCAGCAGCCAAGAGCGGGGGGCCGCCCTCACAGATACGCAGTATTTT; CDR3 length: 17; V gene: TRBV9; J gene: TRBJ2-3; D gene: TRBD2; clone size: .